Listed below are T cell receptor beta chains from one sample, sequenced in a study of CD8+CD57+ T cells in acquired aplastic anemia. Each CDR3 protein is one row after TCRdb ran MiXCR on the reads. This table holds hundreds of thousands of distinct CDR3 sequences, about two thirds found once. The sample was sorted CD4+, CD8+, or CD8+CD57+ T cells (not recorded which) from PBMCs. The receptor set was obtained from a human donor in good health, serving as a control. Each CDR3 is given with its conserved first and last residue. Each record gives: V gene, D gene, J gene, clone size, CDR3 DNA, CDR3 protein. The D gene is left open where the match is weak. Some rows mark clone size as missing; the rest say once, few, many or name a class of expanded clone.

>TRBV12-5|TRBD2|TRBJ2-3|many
TGTGCTAGTGGTAGGACTAGCAGCACAGATACGCAGTATTTT
CASGRTSSTDTQYF
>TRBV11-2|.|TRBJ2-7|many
TGTGCCAGCAGCCCAACTCGGGCCTCCTCCTACGAGCAGTACTTC
CASSPTRASSYEQYF
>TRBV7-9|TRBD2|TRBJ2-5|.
TGTGCCAGCAGCGGTCGGCGGGGGGCGCGGGAGACCCAGTACTTC
CASSGRRGARETQYF
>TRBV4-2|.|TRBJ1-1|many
TGTGCCAGCAGCCAAGCGGTAATGTTTGAAGCTTTCTTT
CASSQAVMFEAFF
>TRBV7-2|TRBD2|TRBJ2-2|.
TGTGCCAGCAGCTTGTACAGCGGGGGGCCGGCCCCCGGGGAGCTGTTTTTT
CASSLYSGGPAPGELFF
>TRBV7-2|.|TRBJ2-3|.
TGTGCCAGCACCCTGGCGGGCCCCTTGGGTGAGCAGTATTTT
CASTLAGPLGEQYF
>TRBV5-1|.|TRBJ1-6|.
TGCGCCAGCAAGTTGGCCGTGGAGAATTCACCCCTCCACTTT
CASKLAVENSPLHF
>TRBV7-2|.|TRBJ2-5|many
TGTGCCAGCAGCTTTCCGGGGGTCGGGCAAGAGACCCAGTACTTC
CASSFPGVGQETQYF
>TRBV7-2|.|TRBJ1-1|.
TGTGCCAGCAGCTTCGACGGGGACACTGACGCTTGCTTT
CASSFDGDTDACF
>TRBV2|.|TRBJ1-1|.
TGTGCCAGCACCGGGGGGGGTAGTCTTCTTGCTGAAGCTTTCTTT
CASTGGGSLLAEAFF
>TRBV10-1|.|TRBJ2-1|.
TGCGCCAGCAGTGAGATATGCGATGAGCAGTTCTTC
CASSEICDEQFF
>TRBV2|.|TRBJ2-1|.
TGTGCCAGCAGCCTCCGCGGGACAGAGGGCGATACTGAAGCTTTCTTC
CASSLRGTEGDTEAFF
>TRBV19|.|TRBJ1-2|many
TGTGCCAGTAGTATCTCCCAGGGTCTTAACTATGGCTACACCTTC
CASSISQGLNYGYTF
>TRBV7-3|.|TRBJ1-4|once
TGTGCCAGCAGCAGAGGGTTGGAGGATAATGAAAAACTGTTTTTT
CASSRGLEDNEKLFF